This entry is about one T cell receptor beta chain. Germline V CDR1 and CDR2: SGHDN, FVKESK. With V trimmed by 4 bases and J by 6 bases, 10 bases remained unmatched. CDR3 size: 16 residues. These data come from a study of T cells after yellow fever vaccination. Using its own MiXCR run on the 5' RACE reads, TCRdb lists one record per CDR3 protein. The sample includes 450,000 to 600,000 distinct CDR3 sequences, roughly 13% of them seen just once. The receptor was derived from a young man who received the YFV17D yellow fever vaccine. The chain is built from TRBV14 and TRBJ2-3, with TRBD2 matching over 10 bases. Source: PBMCs, taken on the day of the yellow fever booster vaccination. CDR3 loop: CASSPLAGGPFDTQYF. DNA for the CDR3: TGTGCCAGCAGCCCCTTAGCGGGAGGCCCGTTCGATACGCAGTATTTT.